This record concerns one TCR beta chain sequence. Its antigen is currently unknown. The data belong to a study of cytomegalovirus exposure and HLA in healthy donors. V gave up 4 bases and J gave up 8 bases; unmatched junction bases: 8. The CDR3 runs 16 residues. Germline V gives CDR1 MDHEN, CDR2 SYDVKM. The study's findings and limits: Accounts indicate the classifier identified cytomegalovirus status with strong specificity and sensitivity. Researchers catalogued under 200 TCR beta chains as cytomegalovirus-associated. The dataset shows that most TCR sequences were rare, while some public TCRs occurred in many donors.

Sequenced by immunoSEQ multiplex PCR; TCRdb stores in-frame clones only, minus some. The sample has 150,000 to 160,000 clones; approximately 86% are singletons. The material sequenced was PBMCs. The sequence was obtained from a human donor in good health. This chain uses TRBV28 with TRBJ2-1; 13 bases map to TRBD2. This CDR3 reads CASSSGGLAGTDEQFF. The CDR3 region has the DNA TGTGCCAGCAGTTCCGGGGGACTAGCGGGAACGGATGAGCAGTTCTTC.